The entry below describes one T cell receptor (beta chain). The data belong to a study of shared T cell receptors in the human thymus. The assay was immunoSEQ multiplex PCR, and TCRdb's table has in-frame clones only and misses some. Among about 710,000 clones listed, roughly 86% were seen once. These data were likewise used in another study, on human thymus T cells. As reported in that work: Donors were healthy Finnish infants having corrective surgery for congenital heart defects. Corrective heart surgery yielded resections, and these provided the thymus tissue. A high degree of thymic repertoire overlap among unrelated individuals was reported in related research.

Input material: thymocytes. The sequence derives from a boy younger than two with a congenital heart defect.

In nucleotides, the CDR3 is TGTGCCACCAAAGGCAGGGGGCACCGTTGCACAGATACGCAGTATTTT. Translated, it gives CATKGRGHRCTDTQYF. The genes are TRBV15 and TRBJ2-3; 8 bases line up with TRBD1. The CDR3 totals 16 residues. Per the germline V gene, CDR1 is LNHNV and CDR2 is YYDKDF (reference sequence). V shed 7 bases, J shed 1 base, and the junction held 10 bases outside the gene matches. The full variable domain, rest sourced from reference TRBV15 and TRBJ2-3, is DAMVIQNPRYQVTQFGKPVTLSCSQTLNHNVMYWYQQKSSQAPKLLFHYYDKDFNNEADTPDNFQSRRPNTSFCFLDIRSPGLGDTAMYLCATKGRGHRCTDTQYFGPGTRLTVL.